Below, 20 T cell receptor beta chains from the same sample are listed, as sequenced in a study of spatial heterogeneity in lung cancer (dated by TCRdb to the late 2010s). The time point label, as the study defines it: sample taken at primary tumor resection. Whole RNA extracted from tumor and nontumor lung tissue, or from cryopreserved PBMC samples, was used for TCR sequencing without cell sorting. Library creation used 5' RACE. TCRdb records NextSeq 500 as the sequencer. TCRdb's own reprocessing of the public reads used fastp at Q25 and MiXCR and kept productive beta chains. All rows with the same CDR3 protein become a single entry with the most common DNA and genes. Across this sample there are 70,000 to 90,000 distinct CDR3 sequences, with about 14% seen only once. The ten top clones hold more than 7% of the sample. This material consisted of PBMCs, taken at surgery. All receptors derive from a male donor with early-stage non-small cell lung cancer.

In this sample, this clonotype turned up many times. V gene TRBV29-1 combines with J gene TRBJ1-1, with no clear D. The CDR3 sequence is 12 residues long. CDR1 and CDR2 (germline): SQVTM, ANQGSEA. The V end was cut by 7 bases, the J end by 2 bases, with 11 bases between. CDR3 amino acids: CSDSGGNTEAFF. CDR3 nucleotide sequence: TGCAGCGACTCAGGAGGTAACACTGAAGCTTTCTTT.

This clonotype came up many times. The J gene is TRBJ2-3, the V gene TRBV20-1; weak D call: TRBD2 (6 bases). V was clipped by 2 bases and J by 4 bases, with 16 bases between them. Germline CDR1 and CDR2: DFQATT and SNEGSKA (reference sequence). This CDR3 has 15 residues. The CDR3, as DNA: TGCAGTGCTAGAACGGGACTCACAGGACCAGATACGCAGTATTTT. It codes for CSARTGLTGPDTQYF.

Many counts were recorded for this clonotype. The chain couples TRBV20-1 to TRBJ2-1; 10 nucleotides agree with TRBD2. This CDR3 is built from 12 residues. The V segment lost 2 bases and the J segment 15 bases; nucleotides outside the gene matches: 7. Germline V CDR1 and CDR2: DFQATT, SNEGSKA (reference sequence). The CDR3 region is CSARLASGSMFF. DNA of the CDR3: TGCAGTGCTAGACTCGCTAGCGGGAGTATGTTCTTC.

Comment on this clonotype: The germline gene is not matched at one end of the junction; a read error may be the cause. This chain connects TRBV12-5 to TRBJ1-5; 7 nucleotides agree with TRBD1. The CDR3 runs to 13 residues. Germline assignment: CDR1 LGHNT and CDR2 FRNRAP. Written as DNA, the CDR3 is TGTGCTAGTGGTTTTCCAGGGGGTCAGCCCCGGCATTTT. Translated, it gives CASGFPGGQPRHF.

This clonotype occurred a few times. V usage is TRBV5-4 and J usage is TRBJ2-2; 9 bases align to TRBD2. Germline loops: CDR1 SGHNT, CDR2 YYREEE (reference sequence). CDR3 length: 17 residues. V gave up 3 bases and J gave up 6 bases; unmatched junction bases: 12. This chain's CDR3 is CASSSPSSGSISGELFF. CDR3 sequence (DNA): TGTGCCAGCAGCTCCCCGAGTAGCGGGAGTATTTCCGGGGAGCTGTTTTTT.

Turning to this clonotype: The junction departs from germline at one end; a sequencing error may be responsible. The chain couples TRBV6-5 to TRBJ2-1, with a tentative D call TRBD2 (5 bases). In germline, CDR1 is MNHEY, CDR2 SVGAGI. The CDR3 spans 13 residues. The CDR3 protein is CASSYSYNGVLVF. As DNA, the CDR3 is TGTGCCAGCAGTTACTCTTACAACGGGGTACTAGTCTTC.

This chain connects TRBV27 to TRBJ2-3, with a tentative D call TRBD2 (6 bases). The CDR3 sequence is 15 residues long. Germline V gene data show CDR1 as MNHEY and CDR2 as SMNVEV (reference sequence). Trimming removed 5 bases at V and 6 bases at J, with 18 bases between. The CDR3 reads CASSPTVRDSDTQYF. Here the CDR3 DNA reads TGTGCCAGCAGTCCAACCGTTCGGGACTCTGATACGCAGTATTTT.

This clonotype was counted between two and nine times. The rearrangement joins TRBV5-6 to TRBJ1-3; D unresolved. This CDR3 spans 15 amino acids. Germline V lookup: CDR1 SGHDT, CDR2 YYEEEE. V lost 1 base to trimming and J lost 5 bases, with 13 bases between them. Here the CDR3 reads CASSLRAVSRNTIYF. CDR3 nucleotide sequence: TGTGCCAGCAGCTTGCGGGCAGTCAGTAGAAACACCATATATTTT.

In this sample, this clonotype is medium-sized (0.01 to 0.1%). The chain employs TRBV25-1 and TRBJ2-1; 11 bases fit TRBD2. Germline CDR1 and CDR2: MGHDK and SYGVNS. V lost 8 bases and J lost 7; bases outside the gene matches: 10. The CDR3 extends over 15 amino acids. For the CDR3, the DNA is TGTGCCAGCGGGGAACCTAGCGGGAGGCAGAATGAGCAGTTCTTC. Its translation is CASGEPSGRQNEQFF.

This clonotype was seen ten or more times. This chain joins TRBV6-2 or TRBV6-3 and TRBJ1-4; 8 bases are shared with TRBD1. J gave up 7 bases and V 5 bases, and 6 bases lay outside the gene matches. Germline assignment: CDR1 MNHEY and CDR2 SVGEGT. This CDR3 is 14 amino acids long. Here the CDR3 DNA reads TGTGCCAGCAGTCTGCAGGGGGCTGGTGAAAAACTGTTTTTT. This sequence encodes CASSLQGAGEKLFF.

V gene TRBV12-3 or TRBV12-4 combines with J gene TRBJ1-6, with 8 bases aligning to TRBD1. CDR3 length: 16 residues. V trimming: 4 bases; J trimming: 10 bases; junction bases outside the gene matches: 12. The CDR3 coding sequence is TGTGCCAGCAGTTCCACGCGGACAGGGCGGCACTCACCCCTCCACTTT. Translated: CASSSTRTGRHSPLHF.

This rearrangement joins TRBV5-4 to TRBJ2-3; TRBD2 is a possible D gene (6 bases). Looked up from germline, CDR1 is SGHNT and CDR2 is YYREEE (reference sequence). This CDR3 is built from 15 residues. The germline V and J ends were trimmed by 0 bases and 0 bases, with 8 bases remaining between them. CDR3 loop: CASSLAAGSTDTQYF. CDR3 in DNA: TGTGCCAGCAGCTTGGCCGCGGGGAGCACAGATACGCAGTATTTT.

This clonotype showed up many times. The V gene is TRBV12-3 or TRBV12-4, the J gene TRBJ2-3; 13 nucleotides agree with TRBD2. After removal of 5 bases from V and 2 bases from J, the junction contained 13 bases not matched to a gene. The CDR3 covers 19 residues. CDR3 protein: CASSMKPGLAGRYTDTQYF. The CDR3 DNA reads as TGTGCCAGCAGTATGAAGCCGGGACTAGCGGGACGGTACACAGATACGCAGTATTTT.

This clonotype has ten or more counts. The chain recombines TRBV14 with TRBJ2-7, with no clear D. The CDR3 is made up of 12 amino acids. Germline values: CDR1 SGHDN, CDR2 FVKESK. Trimming removed 0 bases at V and 4 bases at J, with 4 bases between. The CDR3 DNA follows: TGTGCCAGCAGCCAAGAAAGGTACGAGCAGTACTTC. Its protein is CASSQERYEQYF.

The chain links TRBV11-3 to TRBJ2-1; the D gene is possibly TRBD1 (5 bases). V gave up 3 bases and J gave up 0 bases, with 9 bases separating them. This CDR3 comprises 15 residues. Germline assignment: CDR1 SGHNT and CDR2 YENEEA. CDR3 sequence reads: CASSFRQPSYNEQFF. The CDR3 DNA is TGTGCCAGCAGCTTTAGACAGCCCTCCTACAATGAGCAGTTCTTC.

The chain links TRBV10-2 to TRBJ2-7; 7 nucleotides align to TRBD2. Germline V lookup: CDR1 WSHSY, CDR2 SAAADI. The CDR3 is made up of 16 amino acids. The V and J ends lost 3 bases and 4 bases, in that order; junction bases with no gene match: 12. Here the CDR3 DNA reads TGCGCCAGCAGTGACCTTGGCGCTAGCGGAAGTTACGAGCAGTACTTC. It is translated as CASSDLGASGSYEQYF.

J is TRBJ1-2 and V is TRBV29-1; D is ambiguous. Germline V CDR1 and CDR2: SQVTM, ANQGSEA. Between the trimmed V and J ends, which lost 5 bases and 7 bases, there was a span of 8 bases. The CDR3 has 10 amino acids. CDR3 DNA: TGCAGCGTTTCCATGAGTGGCTACACCTTC. This encodes CSVSMSGYTF.

This clonotype was counted a few times. The gene calls are TRBV11-1 and TRBJ2-5, with 7 bases that match TRBD1. The V gene's germline CDR1 is SGHAT and CDR2 FQDESV (reference sequence). The CDR3 consists of 15 residues. With V trimmed by 0 bases and J by 3 bases, 4 bases remained unmatched. CDR3 loop: CASSLAPRGKETQYF. The CDR3 DNA is TGTGCCAGCAGCTTAGCCCCCAGGGGGAAAGAGACCCAGTACTTC. Together with reference TRBV11-1 and TRBJ2-5, the CDR3 gives the full variable domain: EAEVAQSPRYKITEKSQAVAFWCDPISGHATLYWYRQILGQGPELLVQFQDESVVDDSQLPKDRFSAERLKGVDSTLKIQPAELGDSAMYLCASSLAPRGKETQYFGPGTRLLVL.

J is TRBJ2-1 and V is TRBV27; 9 bases are a match to TRBD1. The CDR3 contains 15 residues. Trimming took 6 bases from V and 4 from J; bases not matched to a gene: 7. The germline CDR1 and CDR2 sequences are MNHEY and SMNVEV (reference sequence). CDR3 amino acids: CASRDGTGRYNEQFF. As DNA, the CDR3 is TGTGCCAGCAGAGACGGGACAGGGAGATACAATGAGCAGTTCTTC.

The table lists this clonotype with many counts. The V gene is TRBV10-3, the J gene TRBJ2-1; D is undetermined. The length of the CDR3 is 13 residues. V was pared by 4 bases and J by 5 bases, with 9 bases between. Germline V CDR1 and CDR2: ENHRY, SYGVKD. CDR3: CAISVDRHNEQFF. The CDR3 nucleotides are TGTGCCATCAGTGTGGACCGACACAATGAGCAGTTCTTC.